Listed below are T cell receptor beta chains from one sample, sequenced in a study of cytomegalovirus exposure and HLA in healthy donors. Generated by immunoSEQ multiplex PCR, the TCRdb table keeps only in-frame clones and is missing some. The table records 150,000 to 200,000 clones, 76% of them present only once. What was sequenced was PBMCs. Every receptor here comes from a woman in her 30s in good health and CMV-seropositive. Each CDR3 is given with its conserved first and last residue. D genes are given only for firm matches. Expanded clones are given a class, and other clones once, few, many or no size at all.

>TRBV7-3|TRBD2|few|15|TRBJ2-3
CASSSSGGVTDTQYF
TGTGCCAGCAGCTCTAGCGGGGGGGTCACAGATACGCAGTATTTT
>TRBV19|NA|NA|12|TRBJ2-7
CASSIRGNEQYF
TGTGCCAGTAGTATCCGGGGGAACGAGCAGTACTTC
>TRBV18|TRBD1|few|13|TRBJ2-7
CASTRDRTEEQYF
TGTGCCAGCACTCGGGACAGGACGGAAGAGCAGTACTTC
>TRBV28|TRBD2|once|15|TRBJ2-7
CASSPGTSGAYEQYF
TGTGCCAGCAGTCCGGGGACTAGCGGGGCCTACGAGCAGTACTTC
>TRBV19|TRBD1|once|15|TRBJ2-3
CASRRQGGSTDTQYF
TGTGCCAGTAGAAGACAGGGGGGTAGCACAGATACGCAGTATTTT
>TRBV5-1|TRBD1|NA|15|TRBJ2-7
CASSRTGGESYEQYF
TGCGCCAGCAGCAGGACAGGGGGCGAGAGTTACGAGCAGTACTTC
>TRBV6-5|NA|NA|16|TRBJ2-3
CASSYSPSSGTDTQYF
TGTGCCAGCAGTTACTCCCCATCTAGCGGCACAGATACGCAGTATTTT
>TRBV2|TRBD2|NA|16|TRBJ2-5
CASSARTSGGGETQYF
TGTGCCAGCAGTGCGAGGACTAGCGGGGGTGGAGAGACCCAGTACTTC
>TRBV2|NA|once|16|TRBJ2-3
CASSERGLGSTDTQYF
TGTGCCAGCAGTGAAAGGGGTTTAGGTTCCACAGATACGCAGTATTTT
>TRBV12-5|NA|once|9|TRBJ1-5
CASGLPQHF
TGTGCTAGTGGTCTGCCCCAGCATTTT
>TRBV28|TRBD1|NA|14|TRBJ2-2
CASSRDRATGELFF
TGTGCCAGCAGCAGGGACAGGGCCACCGGGGAGCTGTTTTTT
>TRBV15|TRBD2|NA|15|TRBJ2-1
CATLSGDPSYNEQFF
TGTGCCACTCTTAGCGGGGACCCTTCCTACAATGAGCAGTTCTTC
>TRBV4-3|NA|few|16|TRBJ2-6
CASSQDLSSGANVLTF
TGCGCCAGCAGCCAAGATCTGTCCTCTGGGGCCAACGTCCTGACTTTC
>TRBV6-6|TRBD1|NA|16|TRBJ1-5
CASSDLTGRGNQPQHF
TGTGCCAGCAGTGACTTGACAGGGCGAGGGAATCAGCCCCAGCATTTT
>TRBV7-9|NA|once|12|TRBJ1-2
CSSSSGVHGYTF
TGTTCCAGCAGCTCAGGGGTTCATGGCTACACCTTC
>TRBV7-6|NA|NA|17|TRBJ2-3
CASSLTPTASGTDTQYF
TGTGCCAGCAGCTTAACCCCCACAGCATCTGGCACAGATACGCAGTATTTT
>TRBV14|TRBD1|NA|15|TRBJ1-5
CASSQDRGRNQPQHF
TGTGCCAGCAGCCAAGACAGGGGGCGCAATCAGCCCCAGCATTTT
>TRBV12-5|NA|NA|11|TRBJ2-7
CASPAGAEQYF
TGTGCTAGTCCTGCGGGCGCCGAGCAGTACTTC
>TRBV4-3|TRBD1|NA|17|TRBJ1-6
CASSQDVTGGYNSPLHF
TGCGCCAGCAGCCAAGATGTGACAGGGGGCTATAATTCACCCCTCCACTTT
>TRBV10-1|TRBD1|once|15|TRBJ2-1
CASSLAGTGRNEQFF
TGCGCCAGCAGTCTCGCGGGGACAGGGAGGAATGAGCAGTTCTTC
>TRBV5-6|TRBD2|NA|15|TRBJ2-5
CASSGGGYSKETQYF
TGTGCCAGCAGTGGGGGGGGGTACAGCAAAGAGACCCAGTACTTC
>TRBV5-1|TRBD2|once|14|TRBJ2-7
CASSSAGRTHEQYF
TGCGCCAGCAGCTCAGCCGGGAGGACCCACGAGCAGTACTTC
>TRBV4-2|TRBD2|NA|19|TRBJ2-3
CASSQRGPGGPLSTDTQYF
TGTGCCAGCAGCCAGAGGGGACCGGGGGGGCCCTTAAGCACAGATACGCAGTATTTT
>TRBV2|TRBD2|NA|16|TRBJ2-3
CASSERERGDTDTQYF
TGTGCCAGCAGTGAGAGAGAGCGGGGGGACACAGATACGCAGTATTTT
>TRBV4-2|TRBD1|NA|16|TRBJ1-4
CASSRHDRGEDEKLFF
TGTGCCAGCAGTCGACATGACAGGGGAGAGGATGAAAAACTGTTTTTT
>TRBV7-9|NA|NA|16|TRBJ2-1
CASSPPSSARYNEQFF
TGTGCCAGCAGTCCCCCGAGCAGCGCCCGGTACAATGAGCAGTTCTTC
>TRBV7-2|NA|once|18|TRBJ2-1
CASSSPPGEPSARNEQFF
TGTGCCAGCAGCTCCCCCCCAGGGGAGCCCTCGGCAAGAAATGAGCAGTTCTTC
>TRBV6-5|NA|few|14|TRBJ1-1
CARLDPRRGTEAFF
TGTGCTCGACTAGACCCCCGTAGGGGCACTGAAGCTTTCTTT
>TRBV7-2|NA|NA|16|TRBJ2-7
CASSPRGWGGRGEQYF
TGTGCCAGCAGCCCACGAGGTTGGGGGGGCCGGGGCGAGCAGTACTTC
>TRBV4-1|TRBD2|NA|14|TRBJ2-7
CASSQIAGGGEQYF
TGCGCCAGCAGCCAGATCGCGGGGGGCGGCGAGCAGTACTTC
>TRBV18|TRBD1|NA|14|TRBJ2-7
CASSADRGLNEQYF
TGTGCCAGCTCAGCGGACAGGGGGCTCAACGAGCAGTACTTC
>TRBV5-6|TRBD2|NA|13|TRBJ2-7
CASRRAGVGEQYF
TGTGCCAGCCGCAGAGCGGGGGTAGGCGAGCAGTACTTC
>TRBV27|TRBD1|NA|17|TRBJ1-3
CASSLSNRGRSGNTIYF
TGTGCCAGCAGTTTATCGAACAGGGGGCGCTCTGGAAACACCATATATTTT
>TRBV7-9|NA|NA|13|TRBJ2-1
CASSLVSAFEQFF
TGTGCCAGCAGCTTAGTTAGTGCCTTCGAGCAGTTCTTC
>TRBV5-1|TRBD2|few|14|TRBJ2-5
CASSNSGGSETQYF
TGCGCCAGCAGCAATAGCGGGGGGTCAGAGACCCAGTACTTC
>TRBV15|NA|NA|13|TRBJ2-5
CATATGLQETQYF
TGTGCCACCGCTACAGGCCTCCAAGAGACCCAGTACTTC
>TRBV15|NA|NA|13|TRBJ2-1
CATSGSSVRWQFF
TGTGCCACCAGCGGGTCTAGCGTGAGGTGGCAGTTCTTC
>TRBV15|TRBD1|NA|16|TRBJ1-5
CATSRAGTGVGQPQHF
TGTGCCACCAGCAGGGCCGGGACAGGGGTCGGTCAGCCCCAGCATTTT
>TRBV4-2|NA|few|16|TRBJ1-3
CASSQEEATRGNTIYF
TGTGCCAGCAGCCAAGAGGAGGCAACTCGTGGAAACACCATATATTTT
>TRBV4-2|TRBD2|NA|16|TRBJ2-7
CASSQDPGTSDYEQYF
TGTGCCAGCAGCCAAGACCCCGGGACTAGCGACTACGAGCAGTACTTC
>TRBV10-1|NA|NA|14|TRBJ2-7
CASKVQGSPYEQYF
TGCGCCAGCAAAGTTCAGGGTTCCCCTTACGAGCAGTACTTC
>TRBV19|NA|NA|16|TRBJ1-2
CASIGVATDSNYGYTF
TGTGCCAGTATTGGGGTTGCGACAGATTCTAACTATGGCTACACCTTC
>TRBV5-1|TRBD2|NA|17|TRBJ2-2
CASSWPSSGGATGELFF
TGCGCCAGCAGCTGGCCGTCTAGCGGGGGGGCCACCGGGGAGCTGTTTTTT
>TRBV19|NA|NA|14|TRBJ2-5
CATSPGGRLVTQYF
TGTGCCACCAGCCCTGGAGGCCGTCTTGTGACCCAGTACTTC
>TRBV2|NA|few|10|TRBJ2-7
CASSDDEQYF
TGTGCCAGCAGTGACGACGAGCAGTACTTC
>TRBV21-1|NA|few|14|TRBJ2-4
CASSKGTGKNIQYF
TGTGCCAGCAGCAAAGGGACAGGCAAAAACATTCAGTACTTC
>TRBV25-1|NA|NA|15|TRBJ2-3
CASSEWGGRRDTQYF
TGTGCCAGCAGTGAATGGGGGGGCCGGAGGGATACGCAGTATTTT
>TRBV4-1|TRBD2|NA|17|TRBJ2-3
CASSRILAGGRTDTQYF
TGCGCCAGCAGCCGGATACTAGCGGGGGGCCGCACAGATACGCAGTATTTT
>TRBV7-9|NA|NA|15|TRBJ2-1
CSGAFSHPGTNEQFF
TGTTCCGGCGCCTTTAGTCATCCAGGGACAAATGAGCAGTTCTTC
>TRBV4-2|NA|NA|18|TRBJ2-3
CASSQEVSGELGTDTQYF
TGTGCCAGCAGCCAAGAAGTGTCAGGGGAGCTGGGCACAGATACGCAGTATTTT
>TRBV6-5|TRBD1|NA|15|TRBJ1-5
CASGDGQGLRQPQHF
TGTGCCAGCGGGGATGGACAGGGTTTAAGGCAGCCCCAGCATTTT
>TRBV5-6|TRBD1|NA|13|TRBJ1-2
CASTIDRVYGYTF
TGTGCCAGCACCATAGACAGGGTCTATGGCTACACCTTC
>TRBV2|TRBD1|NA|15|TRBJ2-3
CASTLDRRFPDTQYF
TGTGCCAGCACCTTGGACAGGCGCTTCCCAGATACGCAGTATTTT
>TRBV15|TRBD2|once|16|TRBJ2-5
CATSRTMREIQETQYF
TGTGCCACCAGCAGAACGATGCGGGAGATTCAAGAGACCCAGTACTTC
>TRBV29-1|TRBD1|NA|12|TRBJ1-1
CSGGQGDTEAFF
TGCAGCGGGGGACAGGGGGACACTGAAGCTTTCTTT
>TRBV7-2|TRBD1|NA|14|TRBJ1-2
CASSPGQVPGGYTF
TGTGCCAGCAGCCCGGGACAGGTTCCGGGAGGCTACACCTTC
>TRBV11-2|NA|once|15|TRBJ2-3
CASIAFDSRTDTQYF
TGTGCCAGCATAGCTTTCGACAGCCGCACAGATACGCAGTATTTT
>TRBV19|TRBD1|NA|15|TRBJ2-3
CASSIGTVSTDTQYF
TGTGCCAGTAGTATCGGGACAGTAAGCACAGATACGCAGTATTTT
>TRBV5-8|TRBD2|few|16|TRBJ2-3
CASSTPSGGAGDTQYF
TGTGCCAGCAGCACTCCCAGCGGGGGGGCTGGAGATACGCAGTATTTT
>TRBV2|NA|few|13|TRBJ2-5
CASRLGGVETQYF
TGTGCCAGCCGGCTAGGCGGGGTAGAGACCCAGTACTTC